The 8 T cell receptor beta chains listed next were all sequenced from one sample in a study of blood T cell repertoires in COVID-19. Produced via immunoSEQ multiplex PCR; TCRdb's table is partial and in-frame only. Among approximately 300,000 clones, roughly 88% were seen once, and the ten largest hold under 2%. What was sequenced was peripheral blood. The receptors shown here come from a woman in her fifties or sixties with acute or convalescent COVID-19.

Concerning this clone itself: An end of the junction differs from the germline gene, which may be a read error. The CDR3: CASRASTEIGWRVF. The CDR3 nucleotides read TGTGCCAGCAGAGCGAGCACGGAGATTGGATGGCGGGTCTTT. This chain uses TRBV6-5 with TRBJ1-1; D not resolved. This CDR3 is 14 amino acids long. CDR1 is MNHEY, CDR2 SVGAGI, per germline.

This chain links TRBV18 with TRBJ1-5; D is uncertain. CDR1 and CDR2 (germline): KGHSH, LQKENI. Between the trimmed V and J ends, which lost 3 bases and 3 bases, there was a span of 9 bases. This CDR3 comprises 14 residues. The DNA of the CDR3 is TGTGCCAGCTCACCTCGACACACCAATCAGCCCCAGCATTTT. It codes for CASSPRHTNQPQHF.

This clone was detected only a few times. The rearrangement links TRBV6-5 to TRBJ1-1; TRBD1 might be the D (5 bases). CDR1 is MNHEY and CDR2 is SVGAGI in the germline V gene. The CDR3 has 14 amino acids. V was shortened by 5 bases and J by 1 base, with 11 bases between the two germline ends. DNA for the CDR3: TGTGCCAGCAGTCTGGACATGCGGAACACTGAAGCTTTCTTT. This codes for CASSLDMRNTEAFF.

The V and J genes are TRBV6-2 or TRBV6-3 and TRBJ2-7; a weak D match, TRBD1 (5 bases). Trimming removed 2 bases at V and 3 bases at J, with 14 bases between. The CDR3 is 15 amino acids. Germline loops: CDR1 MNHEY, CDR2 SVGEGT. DNA for the CDR3: TGTGCCAGCAGTTACAGCGTTACAGACAGCTACGAGCAGTACTTC. Amino acid sequence: CASSYSVTDSYEQYF.

The chain is built from TRBV9 and TRBJ2-1; D is possibly TRBD2 (5 bases). The CDR3 length is 15 residues. The V end was cut by 3 bases, the J end by 9 bases, with 19 bases between. Germline values: CDR1 SGDLS, CDR2 YYNGEE. CDR3 coding DNA: TGTGCCAGCAGCGCTACCCTTAGCGTTTGGGGTGAGCAGTTCTTC. It encodes CASSATLSVWGEQFF.

The chain employs TRBV3-1 (or the pseudogene TRBV3-2) and TRBJ2-5; D call uncertain. CDR3 length: 14 residues. With 0 bases removed from V and 5 bases from J, the gap between germline ends came to 10 bases. Germline V gene data show CDR1 as LGHDT and CDR2 as YNNKEL (reference sequence). In DNA form, the CDR3 reads TGTGCCAGCAGCCAAGATCCCAGCGTTGAGACCCAGTACTTC. Encoded protein: CASSQDPSVETQYF.

The chain uses TRBV11-2 and TRBJ2-3; 8 bases map to TRBD1. V shed 3 bases and J 3 bases; nucleotides not matched to a gene: 2. Germline values: CDR1 SGHAT, CDR2 FQNNGV. The CDR3 has 14 residues. The CDR3 coding sequence is TGTGCCAGCAGCTTCGACAGGGGAACAGATACGCAGTATTTT. Protein: CASSFDRGTDTQYF.

The rearrangement joins TRBV7-9 to TRBJ2-3, with TRBD2 matching over 8 bases. Germline CDR1 SEHNR, CDR2 FQNEAQ (reference sequence). This CDR3 spans 16 amino acids. V dropped 4 bases and J dropped 4; count of bases not matched to a gene: 10. The CDR3 DNA follows: TGTGCCAGCAGCTCAACGTATAGCGGGGACCCAGATACGCAGTATTTT. It translates to CASSSTYSGDPDTQYF.